This T cell receptor beta chain emerged from a study of CD8 T cells in ankylosing spondylitis. Study observations and caveats: Made up of fewer than 10 highly homologous variants, a TCR beta motif appeared characteristic of ankylosing spondylitis blood.

Trimming pared 1 base from V and 8 bases from J, leaving 14 bases between. Per germline, CDR1 SGHTA and CDR2 FQGNSA. The CDR3 consists of 14 residues. There are many counts of this clonotype. Its cognate antigen is unknown. TCRdb re-called the 5' RACE reads with MiXCR, one entry per CDR3 protein. The table shows 700,000 to 850,000 distinct CDR3 sequences, with around 11% occurring only once. The sample comprised blood, either unsorted or a sorted T cell fraction (not recorded which). The chain recombines TRBV7-2 with TRBJ1-2; weak D call: TRBD1 (5 bases). This TCR was sampled from a male donor with ankylosing spondylitis. The CDR3 bases are TGTGCCAGCAGCTTAGAAACGGGGCGTGGGGGCTACACCTTC. Translated, it gives CASSLETGRGGYTF.